This T cell receptor beta chain was observed in a study of tumor and adjacent non-tumor tissue in lung cancer (dated by TCRdb to the late 2010s). Some background on the complete study: Patients with adenocarcinoma (approximately 11), squamous cell carcinoma (2) and small cell lung cancer (1) were included in the cohort. A total of roughly 130 million productive TCRbeta reads were generated by sequencing, corresponding to an average of roughly 4 million reads per sample. Over 25 paired specimens, one tumor and one normal lung sample per patient, were profiled by TCRbeta CDR3 sequencing. Using bulk TCRbeta repertoires from roughly 14 lung cancer patients, the study set lung tumor tissue side by side with matched distant non-tumor lung tissue. The 15 or so patients were aged about 31 to 85 years, included 10 men and 5 women, and had TNM stage I to III disease. The paper as a whole reports these results and caveats: TCR diversity was significantly higher in younger patients, and greater tumor TCR diversity was associated with shorter overall survival and shorter disease-free survival. Tumor tissue showed significantly higher TCR diversity (inverse Simpson) than normal lung tissue, at 431.37 vs 166.20 (P = 0.0075, Mann-Whitney U test). Because peripheral blood was not sequenced, blood TCRbeta repertoires in the lung cancer patients of the study were not examined. With only approximately 15 patients in the cohort, the authors noted that larger samples and more detailed clinical data are needed. The top 100 clones made up a significantly larger cumulative share of the repertoire in normal lung than in tumor tissue. Neither the sequencing platform nor unique molecular identifiers are named or mentioned anywhere in the methods.

Receptor amplification or capture employed multiplex PCR. Sequenced on an Illumina HiSeq 2500. TCRbeta libraries were built by three rounds of nested PCR using primers (Table S4), following protocols modified from ARM-PCR. Before sequencing, PCR products of 200-500 bp were cut from the gel and purified using the QIAquick gel extraction kit. Per the source publication's procedure: Trimmomatic was used to clean the reads, FLASH merged the cleaned reads into complete CDR3 sequences, and MiTCR assigned the sequences to V(D)J germline segments. Clonal diversity was computed as the inverse Simpson's index with VDJtools. Productive reads were defined as in-frame sequences without a premature stop codon. TCRdb ran its own pipeline on the public reads, namely fastp trimming at Q25 and MiXCR clone calling, and kept in-frame beta chains. Each entry is one CDR3 protein sequence, shown with its most common DNA and genes. The authors' filters were not applied to this entry. This sample is represented by approximately 66,000 distinct CDR3 sequences; roughly 57% of them were singletons. The ten largest clones take up roughly a third of the sample.

The V end gives up 11 bases and the J end 7 bases, leaving 11 bases in the junction not matched to a gene. Its CDR3 holds 12 amino acids, cysteine through phenylalanine. Here the CDR3 DNA is all that survives: 36 bases in frame from base 1. CDR1 and CDR2, looked up from the germline V gene, are ENHRY and SYGVKD. Bulk unsorted tissue served as the source for RNA extraction, and RNA quality was assessed using a NanoDrop ND-1000 and an Agilent 2100. Distant non-tumor tissue taken more than 3 cm from the tumor edge was used as the normal lung sample. All donors had newly diagnosed lung cancer, had not received prior chemotherapy, and were admitted for thoracic surgery in China between August and November 2014. Anyone who had undergone radiotherapy or chemotherapy before, or who had another cancer at the same time, was left out of the study. Pieces of surgical tissue measuring roughly 1-2.2 cm3 were kept in RNAlater solution and held at -80 degrees C until needed.

On this clonotype: No cognate antigen has been identified for it. No base qualities exist here, and no much larger clone lies one base off it.

Sequenced: distant non-tumor lung tissue. In this chain, TRBV10-3 is recombined with TRBJ2-7, with TRBD2 identical over 7 junction bases. This sequence was found in a man aged 70-80 years with non-small cell lung cancer. The CDR3 here reads CAAGRGVYEQYF. The nucleotides read TGTGCCGCGGGACGGGGGGTGTATGAGCAGTACTTC.